This is a list of T cell receptor beta chains from one sample in a study of T-cell memory formation after mild COVID-19. One entry per CDR3 protein results from TCRdb running MiXCR on the 5' RACE reads. The repertoire holds under 150,000 distinct CDR3 sequences, with around a sixth as singletons. The material sequenced was PBMCs or a T cell subset sorted from them (not recorded which). The receptors were gathered from an adult woman who had mild COVID-19 (a few samples of this study predate the infection). Cell type and time point are not known. The CDR3 runs from the conserved cysteine through the conserved F or W. D genes are given only for firm matches. Part of the rows lack a size; the others show once, few, many or a class for expanded clones.

j_call,v_call,cdr3_length,d_call,clone_size,cdr3_nt,cdr3_aa
TRBJ2-3,TRBV9,16,-,-,TGTGCCAGCAGCGTAGCTGGTGACCGCAGCACAGATACGCAGTATTTT,CASSVAGDRSTDTQYF
TRBJ2-1,TRBV5-1,13,-,-,TGCGCCAGCAGAGAGCCAGGGTTCGATGAGCAGTTCTTC,CASREPGFDEQFF
TRBJ1-6,TRBV5-1,15,-,few,TGCGCCAGCAGCGCACAGGGCGCCTCCTCGGGGCCCCTCCACTTT,CASSAQGASSGPLHF
TRBJ2-3,TRBV7-8,16,TRBD2,few,TGTGCCAGCAGCGGAGGGACTAGCGGTAGCACAGATACGCAGTATTTT,CASSGGTSGSTDTQYF
TRBJ2-1,TRBV24-1,14,-,-,TGTGCCACCAGTGAGCCACGGATGAACAATGAGCAGTTCTTC,CATSEPRMNNEQFF
TRBJ2-2,TRBV20-1,13,TRBD1,few,TGCAGTGCTATCAGGGGGTACACCGGGGAGCTGTTTTTT,CSAIRGYTGELFF
TRBJ1-2,TRBV12-3/TRBV12-4,15,-,few,TGTGCCAGCAGTTTGGGGCCGGAGGATAACTATGGCTACACCTTC,CASSLGPEDNYGYTF
TRBJ1-1,TRBV5-6,14,TRBD1,-,TGTGCCAGCAGCTTTGGGACAACAGGGGCTGAAGCTTTCTTT,CASSFGTTGAEAFF
TRBJ2-3,TRBV5-4,15,TRBD1,-,TGTGCCAGCAGCCGGGGACAGGGATCCCCAGATACGCAGTATTTT,CASSRGQGSPDTQYF
TRBJ2-3,TRBV5-1,13,-,-,TGCGCCAGCAGCCCGCCCGGGGGATGTACGCAGTATTTT,CASSPPGGCTQYF
TRBJ1-1,TRBV29-1,12,-,few,TGCAGCGTATACAGGGCAAGCACTGAAGCTTTCTTT,CSVYRASTEAFF
TRBJ2-1,TRBV6-5,15,TRBD2,few,TGTGCCAGCAGTTATATAGCGGGTTCCTACAATGAGCAGTTCTTC,CASSYIAGSYNEQFF
TRBJ2-2,TRBV29-1,15,TRBD2,few,TGCAGCGTTGAAGATCCGGGACTAGTCACCGGGGAGCTGTTTTTT,CSVEDPGLVTGELFF
TRBJ2-1,TRBV7-3,14,TRBD2,-,TGTGCCAGCAGCCGAGCGGGGGGGACGCGTGAGCAGTTCTTC,CASSRAGGTREQFF
TRBJ2-7,TRBV3-1,18,TRBD2,few,TGTGCCAGCAGCCAAGTAATAGCGGGGCACAGAAGCTCCTACGAGCAGTACTTC,CASSQVIAGHRSSYEQYF
TRBJ2-5,TRBV7-2,14,-,few,TGTGCCAGCACCCGCCACAGGGCCCGTGAGACCCAGTACTTC,CASTRHRARETQYF
TRBJ2-5,TRBV24-1,16,TRBD2,few,TGTGCCACCAGTGAAGGTTACGGGAGGGCCTCAGAGACCCAGTACTTC,CATSEGYGRASETQYF
TRBJ2-1,TRBV2,13,-,-,TGTGCCAGCAGTGACAGGGTCCTCAATGAGCAGTTCTTC,CASSDRVLNEQFF
TRBJ2-1,TRBV5-8,17,-,-,TGTGCCAGCAGCTGGGCGACGTCCAGTAGAAATGACAATGAGCAGTTCTTC,CASSWATSSRNDNEQFF
TRBJ2-2,TRBV5-6,15,TRBD2,-,TGTGCCAGCAGCTTGGATAGCGGGGTCACCGGGGAGCTGTTTTTT,CASSLDSGVTGELFF
TRBJ2-2,TRBV4-1,19,TRBD1,few,TGCGCCAGCAGCCAATGGACGGACAGGGTCCAGGCGAACACCGGGGAGCTGTTTTTT,CASSQWTDRVQANTGELFF
TRBJ2-1,TRBV5-1,15,TRBD2,-,TGCGCCAGCAGCTTGGTGGCAGCGGGGTCGGGTGAGCAGTTCTTC,CASSLVAAGSGEQFF
TRBJ2-1,TRBV6-6,15,TRBD2,-,TGTGCCAGCGGGGCGACTAGCGGGAACTACAATGAGCAGTTCTTC,CASGATSGNYNEQFF
TRBJ2-5,TRBV5-1,13,-,many,TGCGCCAGCAGCCGGACAGACCAAGAGACCCAGTACTTC,CASSRTDQETQYF
TRBJ1-1,TRBV24-1,13,-,few,TGTGCCACCAGTGACCCACCGCGGCGGGAAGCTTTCTTT,CATSDPPRREAFF
TRBJ2-7,TRBV6-5,15,TRBD1,few,TGTGCCAGCAGCCCCACAGGGGCTTATACCTACGAGCAGTACTTC,CASSPTGAYTYEQYF
TRBJ1-6,TRBV20-1,14,TRBD1,-,TGCAGTGCTAGAGCCACAGGGGTCGGATCACCCCTCCACTTT,CSARATGVGSPLHF
TRBJ2-2,TRBV10-2,16,TRBD1,few,TGCGCCAGCAGTGAGAGGGGGCAGCCGAACACCGGGGAGCTGTTTTTT,CASSERGQPNTGELFF
TRBJ1-2,TRBV12-3/TRBV12-4,15,-,-,TGTGCCAGCAGTCTCACCCGTTTGAGGGACTATGGCTACACCTTC,CASSLTRLRDYGYTF
TRBJ1-5,TRBV20-1,14,TRBD1,few,TGCAGTGCTAGGGACAGGGCCTACAATCAGCCCCAGCATTTT,CSARDRAYNQPQHF
TRBJ2-1,TRBV7-7,15,TRBD2,-,TGTGCCAGCAGCCCCCTTAGCGGGGGGGACAATGAGCAGTTCTTC,CASSPLSGGDNEQFF
TRBJ2-3,TRBV12-3/TRBV12-4,16,-,few,TGTGCCAGCAGTTTTGCGGTCGGAAGGGTCGCAGATACGCAGTATTTT,CASSFAVGRVADTQYF
TRBJ2-1,TRBV5-1,16,TRBD2,-,TGCGCCAGCAGCTTACCGGGACTAGCGGCCTACAATGAGCAGTTCTTC,CASSLPGLAAYNEQFF
TRBJ2-1,TRBV12-3/TRBV12-4,17,TRBD2,-,TGTGCCAGCAGTCACCCGGGGGAGGGGAGGGCCGCGAATGAGCAGTTCTTC,CASSHPGEGRAANEQFF
TRBJ2-1,TRBV4-1,14,-,few,TGCGCCAGCAGCCAAGGAGTGGATTACAATGAGCAGTTCTTC,CASSQGVDYNEQFF
TRBJ2-3,TRBV14,15,-,many,TGTGCCAGCAGCCAAGGGGACTTCGGCACAGATACGCAGTATTTT,CASSQGDFGTDTQYF
TRBJ1-2,TRBV24-1,11,-,once,TGTGCCACCAGTGACAAGGATGGCTACACCTTC,CATSDKDGYTF
TRBJ2-1,TRBV15,17,TRBD2,few,TGTGCCACCAGCAGAGCCAGAGTAGCGGGACCCTACAATGAGCAGTTCTTC,CATSRARVAGPYNEQFF
TRBJ1-2,TRBV5-1,13,-,-,TGCGCCAGCAGTTCGTCGGGCGACTATGGCTACACCTTC,CASSSSGDYGYTF
TRBJ1-2,TRBV5-1,13,-,-,TGCGCCAGCAGCTTGGAGCCAGGCCAGGGCTACACCTTC,CASSLEPGQGYTF
TRBJ2-7,TRBV20-1,12,-,-,TGCAGTGCTAGACCCGACAGCTACGAGCAGTACTTC,CSARPDSYEQYF
TRBJ2-3,TRBV6-1,14,TRBD2,-,TGTGCCAGCAGTGATGCGGGGGGGCCAGATACGCAGTATTTT,CASSDAGGPDTQYF
TRBJ2-1,TRBV9,13,-,-,TGTGCCAGCAGCGTAGAGACTGGGACTCAGCAGTTCTTC,CASSVETGTQQFF
TRBJ2-7,TRBV9,14,-,-,TGTGCCAGCAGTCTCTCCGACACAAACTACGAGCAGTACTTC,CASSLSDTNYEQYF
TRBJ2-1,TRBV6-2/TRBV6-3,21,TRBD2,-,TGTGCCAGCAGTTACTCCGGACTAGCGGGAGCGCCGCCCAATTTCGCTAATGAGCAGTTCTTC,CASSYSGLAGAPPNFANEQFF
TRBJ2-3,TRBV7-8,16,TRBD2,-,TGTGCCAGCAGCTTATTTAGGCGGGAGGGCACAGATACGCAGTATTTT,CASSLFRREGTDTQYF
TRBJ2-1,TRBV7-8,17,-,few,TGTGCCAGCAGCTCCGGGAAGTGGGGGGCTTCCCAGAATGAGCAGTTCTTC,CASSSGKWGASQNEQFF